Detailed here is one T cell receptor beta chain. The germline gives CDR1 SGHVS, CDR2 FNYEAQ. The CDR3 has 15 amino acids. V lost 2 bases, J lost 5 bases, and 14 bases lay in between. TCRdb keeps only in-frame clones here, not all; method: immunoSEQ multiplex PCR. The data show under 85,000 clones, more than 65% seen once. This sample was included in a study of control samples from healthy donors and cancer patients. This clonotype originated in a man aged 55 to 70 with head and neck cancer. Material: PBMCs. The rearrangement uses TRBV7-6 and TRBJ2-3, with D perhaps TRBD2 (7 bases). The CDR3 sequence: CASSLRGRAIDTQYF. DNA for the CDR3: TGTGCCAGCAGCTTAAGGGGGAGGGCCATAGATACGCAGTATTTT.